Shown below are 21 T cell receptor beta chains from a single sample sequenced in a study of blood T cell repertoires in COVID-19. Sequenced by immunoSEQ multiplex PCR; TCRdb stores in-frame clones only, minus some. Seen here are fewer than 200,000 clones, around 87% observed once, and the top ten hold around 2.5%. Sequences were obtained from peripheral blood. Source of these receptors: a man in his forties or fifties with active or convalescent COVID-19.

This chain connects TRBV4-2 to TRBJ2-3, with 9 bases fitting TRBD2. V was pared by 0 bases and J by 6 bases, with 7 bases of the junction left unmatched. Germline assignment: CDR1 LGHNA and CDR2 YNFKEQ. This CDR3 spans 16 amino acids. The CDR3, as DNA: TGTGCCAGCAGCCAAGATATTTCTAGCGGGGCCGATACGCAGTATTTT. Encoded protein: CASSQDISSGADTQYF.

This chain uses TRBV7-8 with TRBJ1-1, with D hard to call. Germline values: CDR1 SGHVS, CDR2 FQNEAQ. The CDR3 loop spans 13 amino acids. Trimming pared 1 base from V and 5 bases from J, leaving 8 bases between. CDR3 nucleotides: TGTGCCAGCAGCTTAGGAGTCGGTACTGAAGCTTTCTTT. As protein: CASSLGVGTEAFF.

This clone was observed a single time. V gene TRBV6-1 combines with J gene TRBJ1-5; 8 bases match TRBD1. The length of the CDR3 is 15 residues. Germline V gene data show CDR1 as MNHNS and CDR2 as SASEGT. V shed 5 bases and J 4 bases; nucleotides not matched to a gene: 7. This CDR3 is CASSTTGGMNQPQHF. In nucleotides, the CDR3 is TGTGCCAGCAGTACTACAGGGGGTATGAATCAGCCCCAGCATTTT.

The chain joins TRBV9 to TRBJ2-2, with 7 bases fitting TRBD1. CDR1 and CDR2 (germline): SGDLS, YYNGEE. The CDR3 has 16 residues. V dropped 3 bases and J dropped 2; count of bases not matched to a gene: 7. CDR3 DNA: TGTGCCAGCAGCGCGAGGGGGCCCCCCAACACCGGGGAGCTGTTTTTT. Amino acid sequence: CASSARGPPNTGELFF.

The chain carries TRBV5-4 and TRBJ2-1; TRBD2 aligns across 12 bases. V lost 0 bases to trimming and J lost 10 bases; unmatched junction nucleotides: 8. Germline CDR1 reads SGHNT; CDR2 reads YYREEE (reference sequence). The CDR3 sequence is 16 residues long. CDR3 region: CASSLEALAGGPEQFF. The CDR3, as DNA: TGTGCCAGCAGCTTGGAGGCGCTAGCGGGGGGGCCGGAGCAGTTCTTC. The full variable domain, rest sourced from reference TRBV5-4 and TRBJ2-1, is ETGVTQSPTHLIKTRGQQVTLRCSSQSGHNTVSWYQQALGQGPQFIFQYYREEENGRGNFPPRFSGLQFPNYSSELNVNALELDDSALYLCASSLEALAGGPEQFFGPGTRLTVL.

The V and J genes are TRBV2 and TRBJ1-1, with D possibly being TRBD1 (6 bases). The CDR3 is 14 amino acids. Germline V lookup: CDR1 SNHLY, CDR2 FYNNEI. Trimming cost V 7 bases and J 1 base, with 13 bases left between them. This CDR3 reads CASKWGQKNTEAFF. For the CDR3, the DNA is TGTGCCAGCAAGTGGGGGCAGAAGAACACTGAAGCTTTCTTT.

This clone was found once. This sequence joins TRBV12-3 or TRBV12-4 and TRBJ2-1, with unresolved D. V was trimmed by 3 bases and J by 9 bases, leaving 9 bases between them. The CDR3 has 12 residues. The CDR3 region has the DNA TGTGCCAGCAGTTTCCAGGTTGTTGAGCAGTTCTTC. Its protein is CASSFQVVEQFF.

This chain links TRBV5-5 with TRBJ1-2; weak D call: TRBD1 (6 bases). V shed 4 bases and J shed 5 bases, with 12 bases lying between them. Germline CDR1 is SGHKS and CDR2 is YYEKEE (reference sequence). The CDR3 loop spans 13 amino acids. The CDR3 loop is CASSPGQPYGYTF. The CDR3 DNA sequence: TGTGCCAGCAGCCCCGGACAGCCATATGGCTACACCTTC.

This clone has only one observation. The chain carries TRBV6-5 and TRBJ1-6, with D hard to call. This CDR3 region has 13 residues. The V gene's germline CDR1 is MNHEY and CDR2 SVGAGI. Between the trimmed V and J ends, which lost 6 bases and 7 bases, there was a span of 10 bases. Written as DNA, the CDR3 is TGTGCCAGCAGCCCCGGTTGGAATTCACCCCTCCACTTT. This encodes CASSPGWNSPLHF.

J is TRBJ2-2 and V is TRBV5-1; maybe TRBD1 (6 bases). There are 14 residues in the CDR3. The germline V gene encodes CDR1 SGHRS and CDR2 YFSETQ. V was cut by 4 bases and J by 4 bases, with 11 bases left in between. In DNA, the CDR3 is TGCGCCAGCAGCGAACTACAGGGCACCGGGGAGCTGTTTTTT. Translating it yields CASSELQGTGELFF.

V usage is TRBV11-2 and J usage is TRBJ1-2; a weak D match, TRBD1 (5 bases). Deletions cut 3 bases from V and 4 bases from J, with 15 bases between. Germline-derived CDR1 and CDR2 are SGHAT and FQNNGV. The CDR3 runs 15 residues. The CDR3 region has the DNA TGTGCCAGCAGCTTTCTCCGGGACTCCCGCTATGGCTACACCTTC. It encodes CASSFLRDSRYGYTF.

V usage is TRBV19 and J usage is TRBJ1-6; perhaps TRBD1 as D (5 bases). Germline CDR1 reads LNHDA; CDR2 reads SQIVND (reference sequence). This CDR3 has 13 amino acids. The V end lost 5 bases, the J end lost 7 bases, and 9 bases lay between the germline ends. Here the CDR3 DNA reads TGTGCCAGTAGTCGGGGGGGAAATTCACCCCTCCACTTT. Protein: CASSRGGNSPLHF. Full variable domain (remainder filled in from reference TRBV19 and TRBJ1-6): DGGITQSPKYLFRKEGQNVTLSCEQNLNHDAMYWYRQDPGQGLRLIYYSQIVNDFQKGDIAEGYSVSREKKESFPLTVTSAQKNPTAFYLCASSRGGNSPLHFGNGTRLTVT.

This rearrangement joins TRBV6-2 or TRBV6-3 to TRBJ1-5, with a weak D call TRBD1 (5 bases). Per the germline V gene, CDR1 is MNHEY and CDR2 is SVGEGT. The CDR3 spans 16 residues. V gave up 5 bases and J gave up 5 bases, with 19 bases separating them. The CDR3 DNA reads as TGTGCCAGCAGTGCCAACGTGCGGGGGGGTGATCAGCCCCAGCATTTT. It is translated as CASSANVRGGDQPQHF.

The chain links TRBV11-1 to TRBJ2-3, with TRBD1 as a possible D gene (6 bases). CDR3 length equals 15 residues. CDR1 SGHAT and CDR2 FQDESV come from the germline V gene (reference sequence). V was shortened by 5 bases and J by 0 bases, with 12 bases between the two germline ends. CDR3 sequence: CASSHGTTSTDTQYF. The CDR3 DNA follows: TGTGCCAGCAGCCACGGGACAACGAGCACAGATACGCAGTATTTT.

The CDR3 DNA sequence: TGTGCCAGTGGTGGGGGGCAGGGGGCGGCTGGGGCCAACGTCCTGACTTTC. Amino acid sequence: CASGGGQGAAGANVLTF. The J gene is TRBJ2-6, the V gene TRBV19, with TRBD1 matching 8 bases. Per germline, CDR1 LNHDA and CDR2 SQIVND (reference sequence). The J segment lost 2 bases and the V segment lost 8 bases, leaving 11 bases of the junction unmatched. This CDR3 is 17 amino acids long.

The chain joins TRBV19 to TRBJ1-5; D is unresolved. Germline CDR1 LNHDA, CDR2 SQIVND (reference sequence). Trimming left V 5 bases short and J 0 bases short, with 11 bases between. This CDR3 contains 15 residues. CDR3 DNA sequence: TGTGCCAGTAGTGAGACGGGTCATAGCAATCAGCCCCAGCATTTT. Protein: CASSETGHSNQPQHF.

V usage is TRBV11-2 and J usage is TRBJ1-5; D gene unclear. This CDR3 spans 14 amino acids. Per the germline V gene, CDR1 is SGHAT and CDR2 is FQNNGV. Trimming stripped 2 bases from V and 4 bases from J, with 9 bases between. The chain's CDR3 is CASSLTPGNQPQHF. In DNA, the CDR3 is TGTGCCAGCAGCTTAACCCCGGGGAATCAGCCCCAGCATTTT.

The chain carries TRBV4-1 and TRBJ1-6; D is unresolved. The V gene lost 0 bases and the J gene lost 0 bases, with 9 bases spanning the gap. The CDR3 totals 17 residues. The germline V gene has CDR1 MGHRA and CDR2 YSYEKL. CDR3 sequence: CASSQDLGSSYNSPLHF. DNA of the CDR3: TGCGCCAGCAGCCAAGATTTGGGGAGCTCCTATAATTCACCCCTCCACTTT.

This sequence joins TRBV29-1 and TRBJ1-2; 9 nucleotides agree with TRBD1. V lost 3 bases to trimming and J lost 1 base; unmatched junction nucleotides: 9. The CDR3 consists of 16 residues. CDR1 and CDR2 (germline): SQVTM, ANQGSEA. The CDR3 bases are TGCAGCGTTGAGAACCCTGGACAGGGGATTAACTATGGCTACACCTTC. As protein: CSVENPGQGINYGYTF.

This sequence joins TRBV9 and TRBJ2-3, with 11 nucleotides matching TRBD2. Per germline, CDR1 SGDLS and CDR2 YYNGEE. The CDR3 is made up of 17 amino acids. J was trimmed by 4 bases and V by 0 bases; bases with no gene match: 7. CDR3 DNA sequence: TGTGCCAGCAGCGTAGGTGGTAGCGGGGGGGCCCCAGATACGCAGTATTTT. Protein: CASSVGGSGGAPDTQYF. Full variable domain (missing parts from reference TRBV9 and TRBJ2-3): DSGVTQTPKHLITATGQRVTLRCSPRSGDLSVYWYQQSLDQGLQFLIQYYNGEERAKGNILERFSAQQFPDLHSELNLSSLELGDSALYFCASSVGGSGGAPDTQYFGPGTRLTVL.

V gene TRBV5-1 combines with J gene TRBJ2-6; D is undetermined. V was pared by 1 base and J by 0 bases, with 5 bases between. Looked up from germline, CDR1 is SGHRS and CDR2 is YFSETQ. The CDR3 loop spans 15 amino acids. CDR3 DNA sequence: TGCGCCAGCAGCTTGTCAGGCTCTGGGGCCAACGTCCTGACTTTC. The encoded protein is CASSLSGSGANVLTF.